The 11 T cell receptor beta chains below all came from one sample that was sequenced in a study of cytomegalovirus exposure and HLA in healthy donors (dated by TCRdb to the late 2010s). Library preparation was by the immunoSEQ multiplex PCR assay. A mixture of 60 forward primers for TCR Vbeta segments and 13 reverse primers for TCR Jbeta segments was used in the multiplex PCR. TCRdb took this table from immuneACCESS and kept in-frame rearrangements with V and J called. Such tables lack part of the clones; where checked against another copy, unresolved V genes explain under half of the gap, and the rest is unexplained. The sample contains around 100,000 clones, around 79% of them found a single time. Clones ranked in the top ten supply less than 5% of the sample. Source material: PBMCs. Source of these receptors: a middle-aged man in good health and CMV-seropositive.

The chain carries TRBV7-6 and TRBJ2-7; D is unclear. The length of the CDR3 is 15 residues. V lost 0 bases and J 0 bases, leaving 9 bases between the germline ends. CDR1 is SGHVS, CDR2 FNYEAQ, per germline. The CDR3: CASSLAAGNSYEQYF. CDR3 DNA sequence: TGTGCCAGCAGCTTAGCAGCCGGTAACTCCTACGAGCAGTACTTC.

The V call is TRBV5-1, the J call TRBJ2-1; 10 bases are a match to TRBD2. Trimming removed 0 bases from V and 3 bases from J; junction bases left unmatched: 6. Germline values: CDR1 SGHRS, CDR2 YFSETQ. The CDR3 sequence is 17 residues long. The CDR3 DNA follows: TGCGCCAGCAGCTTGGAGGCTCTAGCGGGGGACTACAATGAGCAGTTCTTC. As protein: CASSLEALAGDYNEQFF.

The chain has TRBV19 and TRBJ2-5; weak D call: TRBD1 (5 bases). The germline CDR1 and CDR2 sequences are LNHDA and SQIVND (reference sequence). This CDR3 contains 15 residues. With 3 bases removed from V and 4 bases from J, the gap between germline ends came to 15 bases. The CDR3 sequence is CASSIVWQGGETQYF. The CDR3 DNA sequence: TGTGCCAGTAGTATTGTCTGGCAGGGTGGAGAGACCCAGTACTTC.

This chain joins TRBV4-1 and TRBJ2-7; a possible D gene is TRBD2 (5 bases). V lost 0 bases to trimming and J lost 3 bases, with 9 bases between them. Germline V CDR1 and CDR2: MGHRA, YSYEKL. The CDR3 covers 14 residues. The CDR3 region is CASSQDQGSYEQYF. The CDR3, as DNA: TGCGCCAGCAGCCAAGATCAAGGGAGCTACGAGCAGTACTTC.

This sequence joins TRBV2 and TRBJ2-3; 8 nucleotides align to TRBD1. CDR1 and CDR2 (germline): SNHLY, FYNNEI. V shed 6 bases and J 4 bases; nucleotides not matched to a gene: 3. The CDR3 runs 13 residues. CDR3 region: CASRTDRADTQYF. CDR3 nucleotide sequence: TGTGCCAGCAGGACGGACAGGGCAGATACGCAGTATTTT.

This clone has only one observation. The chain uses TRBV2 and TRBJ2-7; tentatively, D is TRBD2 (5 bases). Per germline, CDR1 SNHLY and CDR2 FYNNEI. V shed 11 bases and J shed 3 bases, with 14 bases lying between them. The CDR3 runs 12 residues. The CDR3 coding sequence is TGTGCCGGCGGAGGTAGCCGCTACGAGCAGTACTTC. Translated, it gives CAGGGSRYEQYF. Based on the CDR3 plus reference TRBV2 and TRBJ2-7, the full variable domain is EPEVTQTPSHQVTQMGQEVILRCVPISNHLYFYWYRQILGQKVEFLVSFYNNEISEKSEIFDDQFSVERPDGSNFTLKIRSTKLEDSAMYFCAGGGSRYEQYFGPGTRLTVT.

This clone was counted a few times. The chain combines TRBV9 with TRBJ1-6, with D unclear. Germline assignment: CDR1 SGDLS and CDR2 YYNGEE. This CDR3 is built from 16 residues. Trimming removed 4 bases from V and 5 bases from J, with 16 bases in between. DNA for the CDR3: TGTGCCAGCAGCCCCGCGGAATGGCCCAATAATTCACCCCTCCACTTT. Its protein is CASSPAEWPNNSPLHF.

CDR3 coding DNA: TGTGCCAGTAGTATAGGCCAGGTCTACAATGAGCAGTTCTTC. This translates into CASSIGQVYNEQFF. This chain connects TRBV19 to TRBJ2-1; no reliable D call. The CDR3 length is 14 residues. Trimming left V 1 base short and J 3 bases short, with 7 bases between. CDR1 is LNHDA, CDR2 SQIVND, per germline (reference sequence).

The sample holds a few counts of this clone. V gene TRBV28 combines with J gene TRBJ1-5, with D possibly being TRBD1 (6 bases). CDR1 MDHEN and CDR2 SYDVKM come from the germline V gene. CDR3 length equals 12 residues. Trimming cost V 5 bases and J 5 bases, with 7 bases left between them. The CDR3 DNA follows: TGTGCCAGCAGTCAGGGGTATCAGCCCCAGCATTTT. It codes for CASSQGYQPQHF.

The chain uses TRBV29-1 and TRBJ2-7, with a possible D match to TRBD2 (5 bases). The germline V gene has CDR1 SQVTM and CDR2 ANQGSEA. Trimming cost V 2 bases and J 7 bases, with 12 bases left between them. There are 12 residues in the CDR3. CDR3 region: CSVEKDSQEQYF. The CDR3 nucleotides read TGCAGCGTTGAAAAGGACTCCCAGGAGCAGTACTTC.

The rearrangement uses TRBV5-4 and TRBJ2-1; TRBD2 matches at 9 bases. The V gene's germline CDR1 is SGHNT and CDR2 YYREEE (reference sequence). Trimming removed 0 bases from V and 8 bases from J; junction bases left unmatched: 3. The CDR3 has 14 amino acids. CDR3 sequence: CASSLDSGSYEQFF. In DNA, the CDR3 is TGTGCCAGCAGCTTGGATAGCGGGAGCTATGAGCAGTTCTTC.